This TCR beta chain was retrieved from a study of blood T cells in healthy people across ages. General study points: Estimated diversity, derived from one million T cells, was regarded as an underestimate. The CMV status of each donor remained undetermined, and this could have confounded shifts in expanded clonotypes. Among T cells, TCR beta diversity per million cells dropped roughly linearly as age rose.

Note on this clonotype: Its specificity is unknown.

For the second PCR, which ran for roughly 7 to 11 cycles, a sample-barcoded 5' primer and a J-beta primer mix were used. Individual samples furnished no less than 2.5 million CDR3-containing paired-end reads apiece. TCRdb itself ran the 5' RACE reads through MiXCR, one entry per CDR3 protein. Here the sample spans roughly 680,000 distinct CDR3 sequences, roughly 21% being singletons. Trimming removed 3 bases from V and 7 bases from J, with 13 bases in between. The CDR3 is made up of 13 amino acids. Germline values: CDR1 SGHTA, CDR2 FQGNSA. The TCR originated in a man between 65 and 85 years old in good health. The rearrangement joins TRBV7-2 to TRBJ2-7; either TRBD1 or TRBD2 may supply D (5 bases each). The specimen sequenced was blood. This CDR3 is CASSFTGPREQYF. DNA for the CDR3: TGTGCCAGCAGCTTTACGGGACCTAGGGAGCAGTACTTC.